These 21 T cell receptor beta chains were sequenced from one sample in a study of T cell clones after liver transplantation (dated by TCRdb to about 2019). The method behind the library was the immunoSEQ multiplex PCR assay. TCRdb holds this immuneACCESS table with in-frame rearrangements only. Some clones are missing; in checked studies, unresolved V genes explain under half, and the rest has no known cause. Here the sample has about 33,000 clones; around 95% occur a single time. Around 26% of the sample comes from the top ten. Here the sequenced sample was CD8+ T cells from blood, taken 12 months after liver transplant. The receptors come from a human patient who received a liver transplant. After a transplant, the donor of the graft may account for some T cells.

The gene calls are TRBV15 and TRBJ2-1; 7 nucleotides match TRBD2. Germline lookup yields CDR1 LNHNV and CDR2 YYDKDF (reference sequence). V lost 0 bases, J lost 6 bases, and 11 bases stayed unmatched. CDR3 length: 17 amino acids. The CDR3 region is CATSRDLASGYSNEQFF. The CDR3 nucleotides read TGTGCCACCAGCAGAGATCTTGCTAGCGGATACAGCAATGAGCAGTTCTTC.

The chain couples TRBV6-1 to TRBJ2-7; 7 bases align to TRBD2. From germline, CDR1 is MNHNS and CDR2 SASEGT. There are 13 residues in the CDR3. Trimming removed 5 bases from V and 2 bases from J; junction bases left unmatched: 3. CDR3 sequence (DNA): TGTGCCAGCAGTAACGCGGGAGCCTACGAGCAGTACTTC. This codes for CASSNAGAYEQYF.

The chain joins TRBV7-3 to TRBJ2-1; D may be TRBD1 (7 bases). V was cut by 0 bases and J by 10 bases, with 19 bases left in between. This CDR3 has 16 amino acids. CDR1 and CDR2 (germline): SGHTA, FQGTGA. The DNA for the CDR3 is TGTGCCAGCAGCTTAACCATTGGAGGGGGCGGGACCGAGCAGTTCTTC. Residues: CASSLTIGGGGTEQFF.

The J gene is TRBJ1-1, the V gene TRBV29-1; no firm D call. In germline, CDR1 is SQVTM, CDR2 ANQGSEA. The CDR3 sequence is 14 residues long. With 6 bases removed from V and 11 bases from J, the gap between germline ends came to 25 bases. This CDR3 reads CSVYPGDNTRGAFF. The CDR3 DNA reads as TGCAGCGTGTATCCTGGAGACAACACCCGCGGCGCTTTCTTT. The entire variable domain, with the rest obtained from reference TRBV29-1 and TRBJ1-1, is as follows: SAVISQKPSRDICQRGTSLTIQCQVDSQVTMMFWYRQQPGQSLTLIATANQGSEATYESGFVIDKFPISRPNLTFSTLTVSNMSPEDSSIYLCSVYPGDNTRGAFFGQGTRLTVV.

This CDR3 is CASSPGTGNQPQHF. The CDR3 coding sequence is TGTGCCAGCAGTCCCGGGACAGGGAATCAGCCCCAGCATTTT. The gene calls are TRBV6-6 and TRBJ1-5; TRBD1 matches at 9 bases. J lost 4 bases, V lost 5 bases, and 3 bases had no gene match. This CDR3 comprises 14 residues. Germline values: CDR1 MNHNY, CDR2 SVGAGI (reference sequence).

The rearrangement joins TRBV5-6 to TRBJ2-7, with D tentatively TRBD2 (7 bases). This CDR3 contains 17 residues. Trimming cost V 2 bases and J 2 bases, with 20 bases left between them. CDR1 and CDR2 (germline): SGHDT, YYEEEE. The CDR3 coding sequence is TGTGCCAGCAGCTTTGGGGGGGCTGGTCCCTCCGCCTACGAGCAGTACTTC. This gives the protein CASSFGGAGPSAYEQYF. The whole variable domain, remainder taken from reference TRBV5-6 and TRBJ2-7, is DAGVTQSPTHLIKTRGQQVTLRCSPKSGHDTVSWYQQALGQGPQFIFQYYEEEERQRGNFPDRFSGHQFPNYSSELNVNALLLGDSALYLCASSFGGAGPSAYEQYFGPGTRLTVT.

CDR3 residues: CASRIGQGEVNTEAFF. CDR3 in DNA: TGTGCCAGCAGAATCGGACAGGGGGAAGTGAACACTGAAGCTTTCTTT. The V gene is TRBV7-9, the J gene TRBJ1-1; 10 positions agree with TRBD1. Germline values: CDR1 SEHNR, CDR2 FQNEAQ (reference sequence). Germline trimming cut 6 bases from V and 0 bases from J; bases unmatched to any gene: 7. CDR3 length: 16 amino acids.

This clone occurred once. The genes are TRBV29-1 and TRBJ1-4; 8 bases match TRBD1. Per germline, CDR1 SQVTM and CDR2 ANQGSEA. V trimming: 6 bases; J trimming: 8 bases; junction bases outside the gene matches: 8. The CDR3 has 13 amino acids. The DNA of the CDR3 is TGCAGCGTGACGACAGGGGAAGTGGAAAAACTGTTTTTT. Its translation is CSVTTGEVEKLFF.

V gene TRBV7-9 combines with J gene TRBJ1-3, with unresolved D. From germline, CDR1 is SEHNR and CDR2 FQNEAQ (reference sequence). Deletions cut 0 bases from V and 1 base from J, with 4 bases between. The CDR3 runs to 14 residues. As DNA, the CDR3 is TGTGCCAGCAGCTTAGCCAATTCTGGAAACACCATATATTTT. Protein: CASSLANSGNTIYF.

The chain combines TRBV27 with TRBJ2-1, with D perhaps assigned TRBD1 or TRBD2 (5 bases each). V was trimmed by 6 bases and J by 7 bases, leaving 16 bases between them. CDR1 is MNHEY and CDR2 is SMNVEV in the germline V gene (reference sequence). This CDR3 has 14 residues. The CDR3 sequence: CASSRAGGGNEQFF. DNA for the CDR3: TGTGCCAGCAGCCGTGCTGGGGGTGGTAATGAGCAGTTCTTC.

V is TRBV11-2 and J is TRBJ2-3; D may be TRBD1 or TRBD2 (7 bases each). The CDR3 spans 17 residues. Trimming stripped 5 bases from V and 4 bases from J, with 22 bases between. The germline V gene encodes CDR1 SGHAT and CDR2 FQNNGV. The CDR3, as DNA: TGTGCCAGCAGCCCCAGGGGGGGGACTCTGGTGCCAGATACGCAGTATTTT. Its translation: CASSPRGGTLVPDTQYF.

The CDR3 is CASSLGTGRGSYEQYF. CDR3 sequence (DNA): TGCGCCAGCAGCTTGGGGACAGGAAGGGGCTCCTACGAGCAGTACTTC. This rearrangement joins TRBV5-1 to TRBJ2-7; 7 bases agree with TRBD1. Germline lookup yields CDR1 SGHRS and CDR2 YFSETQ. This CDR3 has 16 residues. Trimming removed 0 bases from V and 0 bases from J; junction bases left unmatched: 6.

This chain links TRBV27 with TRBJ1-5; 7 nucleotides agree with TRBD1. Germline V gene data show CDR1 as MNHEY and CDR2 as SMNVEV (reference sequence). The CDR3 is 15 residues long. The ends lost 5 bases at V and 3 bases at J; junction bases unmatched: 7. The chain's CDR3 is CASSPGTVNNQPQHF. CDR3 nucleotide sequence: TGTGCCAGCAGTCCAGGGACAGTTAACAATCAGCCCCAGCATTTT.

The chain couples TRBV25-1 to TRBJ2-5, with 9 bases identical to TRBD1. Germline CDR1 reads MGHDK; CDR2 reads SYGVNS. The CDR3 contains 15 residues. J was trimmed by 1 base and V by 8 bases; bases with no gene match: 8. The CDR3 region has the DNA TGTGCCAGCGCGCCGGGACAGGGTCCCCAAGAGACCCAGTACTTC. This gives the protein CASAPGQGPQETQYF. Complete variable domain (other parts from reference TRBV25-1 and TRBJ2-5): EADIYQTPRYLVIGTGKKITLECSQTMGHDKMYWYQQDPGMELHLIHYSYGVNSTEKGDLSSESTVSRIRTEHFPLTLESARPSHTSQYLCASAPGQGPQETQYFGPGTRLLVL.

The chain is built from TRBV5-8 and TRBJ2-7; maybe TRBD2 (5 bases). Germline V gene lookup returns CDR1 SGHTS and CDR2 YDEGEE. The CDR3 is 17 residues long. V was pared by 3 bases and J by 3 bases, with 22 bases between. CDR3 coding DNA: TGTGCCAGCAGCTCTTTCGAGCTTAGGAGGAATATCTACGAGCAGTACTTC. Encoded protein: CASSSFELRRNIYEQYF. Full variable domain (rest looked up from reference TRBV5-8 and TRBJ2-7): EAGVTQSPTHLIKTRGQQATLRCSPISGHTSVYWYQQALGLGLQFLLWYDEGEERNRGNFPPRFSGRQFPNYSSELNVNALELEDSALYLCASSSFELRRNIYEQYFGPGTRLTVT.

Details on this clone: Compared with germline, one end of the junction differs, possibly owing to a read error. The chain uses TRBV15 and TRBJ1-1; perhaps TRBD1 as D (6 bases). The germline V gene has CDR1 LNHNV and CDR2 YYDKDF (reference sequence). This CDR3 spans 12 amino acids. CDR3 in amino acids: CATSRVSDRPTF. The CDR3 bases are TGTGCCACCAGCAGAGTTTCTGACAGGCCGACGTTT.

The rearrangement joins TRBV20-1 to TRBJ2-7, with D possibly TRBD2 on 5 matching bases. Germline-derived CDR1 and CDR2 are DFQATT and SNEGSKA (reference sequence). This CDR3 spans 11 amino acids. V lost 4 bases, J lost 6 bases, and 10 bases lay in between. The CDR3 nucleotides read TGCAGTGCTACCAGCGCGGGCGAGCAGTACTTC. Translating gives CSATSAGEQYF.

CDR3 bases: TGTGCCAGCAGTCGACTAGCGGGAGAGGAGCAGTTCTTC. It encodes CASSRLAGEEQFF. The chain has TRBV2 and TRBJ2-1; the match to TRBD2 covers 12 bases. This CDR3 comprises 13 residues. CDR1 is SNHLY and CDR2 is FYNNEI in the germline V gene. Unmatched junction bases numbered 3, after V lost 5 bases and J lost 10 bases.

The chain couples TRBV28 to TRBJ2-7, with TRBD2 as a possible D gene (7 bases). This CDR3 is 14 amino acids long. The germline V and J ends were trimmed by 8 bases and 3 bases, with 17 bases remaining between them. Germline V gene lookup returns CDR1 MDHEN and CDR2 SYDVKM. The CDR3 here is CASSSVGGLYEQYF. CDR3 DNA: TGTGCCAGCTCCTCAGTCGGGGGGCTCTACGAGCAGTACTTC.

This chain uses TRBV7-2 with TRBJ2-2; no firm D call. Trimming cost V 1 base and J 8 bases, with 11 bases left between them. The CDR3 is made up of 14 amino acids. Germline CDR1 and CDR2: SGHTA and FQGNSA. This CDR3 reads CASSLVLGNGELFF. The CDR3 DNA reads TGTGCCAGCAGCTTAGTGCTTGGGAATGGGGAGCTGTTTTTT.

A few counts support this clone. V gene TRBV27 combines with J gene TRBJ1-1, with D tentatively TRBD1 (6 bases). V lost 0 bases to trimming and J lost 4 bases, with 12 bases between them. This CDR3 has 15 residues. Germline assignment: CDR1 MNHEY and CDR2 SMNVEV (reference sequence). Here the CDR3 reads CASSLSGGRGTEAFF. The CDR3 DNA reads TGTGCCAGCAGTTTATCCGGGGGCCGGGGCACTGAAGCTTTCTTT.